The entry below gives a single T cell receptor (beta chain) sequence along with its context. What it recognizes is unknown. The data were taken from a study of cytomegalovirus exposure and HLA in healthy donors. The repertoire was sequenced with immunoSEQ multiplex PCR; TCRdb's copy has only in-frame clones and lacks some. The data hold 150,000 or so clones, with 70% to 90% observed a single time. Study conclusions and caveats: The classifier was said to identify cytomegalovirus status with high specificity and sensitivity. The tendency of first-cohort TCR clusters to co-occur in the 120 or so validation repertoires was identified by a subsequent analysis. In vitro checks showed that a few CMV-associated chains really do target CMV antigens. Most TCR sequences showed up rarely, but some public TCRs showed up in many donors.

The material sequenced was PBMCs. The sequence was collected from a man aged 30 to 45 in good health and CMV-seropositive.

The CDR3 spells CASSHLLRVRNSPLHF. For the CDR3, the DNA is TGCGCCAGCAGCCACCTCCTGAGGGTCCGGAATTCACCCCTCCACTTT. This rearrangement joins TRBV4-1 to TRBJ1-6; no firm D call. This CDR3 is built from 16 residues. The V gene lost 3 bases and the J gene lost 7 bases, with 16 bases spanning the gap. Germline V gene sequence: CDR1 MGHRA, CDR2 YSYEKL.